This T cell receptor beta chain was observed in a study of response to subunit inactivated influenza vaccine. TCRdb itself ran the RT-PCR reads through MiXCR, one entry per CDR3 protein. The table includes 650,000 to 800,000 distinct CDR3 sequences, roughly 14% detected once. The CDR3 length is 14 residues. Germline values: CDR1 SGHRS, CDR2 YFSETQ. V was shortened by 0 bases and J by 6 bases, with 11 bases between the two germline ends. This specimen was PBMCs from blood, taken approximately 15 days before vaccination. The TCR sequence derives from a man between 45 and 60 years old who received an inactivated influenza vaccine. The V gene is TRBV5-1, the J gene TRBJ2-3; D is unresolved. CDR3 in DNA: TGCGCCAGCAGCTTGGCTCAGGAAACCGATACGCAGTATTTT. Translating it yields CASSLAQETDTQYF.